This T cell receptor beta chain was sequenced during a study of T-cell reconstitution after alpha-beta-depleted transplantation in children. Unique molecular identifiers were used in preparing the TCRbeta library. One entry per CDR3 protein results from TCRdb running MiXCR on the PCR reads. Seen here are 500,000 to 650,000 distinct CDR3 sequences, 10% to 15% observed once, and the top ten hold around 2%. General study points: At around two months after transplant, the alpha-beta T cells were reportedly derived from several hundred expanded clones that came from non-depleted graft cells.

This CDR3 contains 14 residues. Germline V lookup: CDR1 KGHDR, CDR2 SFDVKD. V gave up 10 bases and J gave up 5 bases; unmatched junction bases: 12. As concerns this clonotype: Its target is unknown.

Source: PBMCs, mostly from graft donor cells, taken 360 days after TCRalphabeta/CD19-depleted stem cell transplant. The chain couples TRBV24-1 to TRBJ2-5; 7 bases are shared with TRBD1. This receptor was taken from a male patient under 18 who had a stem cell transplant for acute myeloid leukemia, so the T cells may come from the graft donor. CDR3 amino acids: CATGDRVTRETQYF. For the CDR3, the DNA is TGTGCCACGGGTGACAGGGTTACAAGGGAGACCCAGTACTTC.